This T cell receptor (beta chain) was captured in a study of CD8 T cells in Susac syndrome. Trimming took 9 bases from V and 5 from J; bases not matched to a gene: 7. The length of the CDR3 is 13 residues. CDR1 is ENHRY, CDR2 SYGVKD, per germline. Reverse transcription of roughly 0.5 to 1 ug RNA was carried out with random hexamers. With immunoSEQ multiplex PCR, TCR beta CDR3 was amplified across 54 Vbeta and 13 Jbeta. TCRdb recomputed calls from the immunoSEQ multiplex PCR reads with MiXCR, one row per CDR3 protein. The sample lists more than 150,000 distinct CDR3 sequences, 90% to 95% occurring once. CD8+ and CD4+ blood T cells underwent TCR beta sequencing. Healthy donors matched for age and sex were used as controls. TEMRA cells underwent FACS enrichment and CD8+ and CD4+ T cells underwent negative isolation.

This receptor was taken from a human donor in good health. What was sequenced was CD4+ T cells from PBMCs. The chain links TRBV10-3 to TRBJ2-5, with TRBD1 matching 9 bases. CDR3 bases: TGTGCCATGGGACAGGGCGGACGGGAGACCCAGTACTTC. Translated: CAMGQGGRETQYF.